This passage covers 20 T cell receptor beta chains from one sample sequenced in a study of T cell changes during pregnancy in multiple sclerosis (dated by TCRdb to 2018 to 2020). The library was produced with the immunoSEQ multiplex PCR assay. Drawn from immuneACCESS, this table holds only the in-frame rearrangements with V and J called that TCRdb kept. Clones are partly lost; checked studies trace under half to an unresolved V gene and leave the rest unexplained. The sample table shows roughly 72,000 clones, and roughly 90% are seen once. Together, the top ten hold 0.7% to 0.9% of the sample. Source: peripheral blood, taken in the first trimester of pregnancy. These receptors were collected from a female donor in good health, enrolled as a control in a pregnancy study.

This chain connects TRBV6-5 to TRBJ2-7; 7 bases map to TRBD1. CDR1 and CDR2 from the germline V gene are MNHEY and SVGAGI. The CDR3 consists of 13 residues. With V trimmed by 4 bases and J by 3 bases, 3 bases remained unmatched. Here the CDR3 DNA reads TGTGCCAGCAGTTCGGGACAGCTCTACGAGCAGTACTTC. Translated, it gives CASSSGQLYEQYF.

This rearrangement joins TRBV7-2 to TRBJ1-5; 10 positions agree with TRBD1. This CDR3 region has 15 residues. Germline V lookup: CDR1 SGHTA, CDR2 FQGNSA. The ends lost 5 bases at V and 7 bases at J; junction bases unmatched: 8. The CDR3 DNA is TGTGCCAGCAGCCCCCCAGGGACAGGGGACCAGCCCCAGCATTTT. Protein sequence: CASSPPGTGDQPQHF.

The chain is built from TRBV28 and TRBJ2-1, with D maybe TRBD1 (6 bases). Germline assignment: CDR1 MDHEN and CDR2 SYDVKM. V lost 4 bases to trimming and J lost 4 bases, with 14 bases between them. This CDR3 region has 15 residues. The DNA for the CDR3 is TGTGCCAGCAGTTATACAGGGACGTCATACAATGAGCAGTTCTTC. Translating it yields CASSYTGTSYNEQFF.

The rearrangement uses TRBV28 and TRBJ1-1, with D perhaps TRBD1 (5 bases). V gave up 3 bases and J gave up 10 bases, with 9 bases separating them. This CDR3 has 11 residues. Germline loops: CDR1 MDHEN, CDR2 SYDVKM. The CDR3 sequence: CASSFGRGAFF. DNA of the CDR3: TGTGCCAGCAGTTTTGGAAGGGGAGCTTTCTTT.

V is TRBV5-5 and J is TRBJ1-4; no firm D call. The CDR3 loop spans 15 amino acids. V lost 1 base and J 0 bases, leaving 7 bases between the germline ends. Germline CDR1 reads SGHKS; CDR2 reads YYEKEE (reference sequence). The CDR3 bases are TGTGCCAGCAGCTTGTCGACTACAACTAATGAAAAACTGTTTTTT. This translates into CASSLSTTTNEKLFF.

In its sample, this clone was seen once. The chain carries TRBV18 and TRBJ1-1; 7 bases fit TRBD1. Looked up from germline, CDR1 is KGHSH and CDR2 is LQKENI. The CDR3 is 18 residues long. Trimming removed 0 bases from V and 4 bases from J; junction bases left unmatched: 14. The CDR3 is CASSPPLVIVRGATEAFF. Written as DNA, the CDR3 is TGTGCCAGCTCACCACCCCTCGTAATTGTCAGGGGGGCCACTGAAGCTTTCTTT. Filled out from reference TRBV18 and TRBJ1-1, the complete variable domain reads NAGVMQNPRHLVRRRGQEARLRCSPMKGHSHVYWYRQLPEEGLKFMVYLQKENIIDESGMPKERFSAEFPKEGPSILRIQQVVRGDSAAYFCASSPPLVIVRGATEAFFGQGTRLTVV.

The CDR3 loop is CASGPYWEATQYF. The CDR3 DNA is TGTGCCAGCGGACCTTACTGGGAGGCTACGCAGTATTTT. This chain links TRBV28 with TRBJ2-3; D might be TRBD2 (6 bases). Germline CDR1 and CDR2: MDHEN and SYDVKM. The CDR3 is made up of 13 amino acids. The ends were cut back, 8 bases at V and 8 bases at J, with 17 bases in the middle.

J is TRBJ2-7 and V is TRBV18; TRBD1 matches at 7 bases. V shed 6 bases and J 5 bases; nucleotides not matched to a gene: 13. The CDR3 spans 15 residues. Germline CDR1 is KGHSH and CDR2 is LQKENI. The CDR3 DNA reads as TGTGCCAGCTCCCTCACCGGACAGGTATACAACGAGCAGTACTTC. It specifies CASSLTGQVYNEQYF. The full variable domain, completed using reference TRBV18 and TRBJ2-7, is NAGVMQNPRHLVRRRGQEARLRCSPMKGHSHVYWYRQLPEEGLKFMVYLQKENIIDESGMPKERFSAEFPKEGPSILRIQQVVRGDSAAYFCASSLTGQVYNEQYFGPGTRLTVT.

This chain links TRBV2 with TRBJ2-5; D is perhaps TRBD2 (7 bases). Germline V CDR1 and CDR2: SNHLY, FYNNEI. The CDR3 runs 13 residues. V shed 7 bases and J shed 9 bases, with 18 bases lying between them. The CDR3 sequence is CASTSGTPGAQYF. The CDR3 DNA sequence: TGTGCCAGCACCAGCGGGACGCCAGGGGCCCAGTACTTC.

V is TRBV6-1 and J is TRBJ2-1, with 8 bases aligning to TRBD2. The ends lost 2 bases at V and 3 bases at J; junction bases unmatched: 3. The CDR3 runs 15 residues. The germline V gene has CDR1 MNHNS and CDR2 SASEGT. CDR3 loop: CASSERSGGYNEQFF. The CDR3 DNA is TGTGCCAGCAGTGAAAGGAGCGGGGGCTACAATGAGCAGTTCTTC.

The chain couples TRBV2 to TRBJ2-5, with a possible D match to TRBD2 (5 bases). The CDR3 totals 13 residues. Germline V gives CDR1 SNHLY, CDR2 FYNNEI. The V end was cut by 8 bases, the J end by 4 bases, with 14 bases between. DNA for the CDR3: TGTGCCAGCGGAAGTCAAAGCGGAGAGACCCAGTACTTC. It encodes CASGSQSGETQYF.

The chain employs TRBV19 and TRBJ1-5, with D perhaps matching TRBD1 (6 bases). Germline V gene sequence: CDR1 LNHDA, CDR2 SQIVND (reference sequence). Trimming removed 4 bases at V and 0 bases at J, with 22 bases between. The CDR3 spans 19 residues. For the CDR3, the DNA is TGTGCCAGTAGTAGACGCAACAGGGTAATGAGCAGTAGCAATCAGCCCCAGCATTTT. It is translated as CASSRRNRVMSSSNQPQHF.

The V gene is TRBV6-5, the J gene TRBJ1-1; 8 nucleotides match TRBD1. CDR1 is MNHEY, CDR2 SVGAGI, per germline. The trim removed 0 bases at V and 1 base at J, leaving 4 bases unmatched. The CDR3 consists of 16 residues. Here the CDR3 DNA reads TGTGCCAGCAGTTACTCCGAGACAGGGGCGAACACTGAAGCTTTCTTT. It codes for CASSYSETGANTEAFF.

A few counts support this clone. Other nucleotide sequences in the sample specify the same CDR3. This chain links TRBV6-5 with TRBJ1-2, with TRBD1 identical over 8 bases. Looked up from germline, CDR1 is MNHEY and CDR2 is SVGAGI. The CDR3 contains 13 residues. With V trimmed by 2 bases and J by 6 bases, 2 bases remained unmatched. The CDR3 DNA reads as TGTGCCAGCAGTTACGGACAGGGTAATGGCTACACCTTC. Its translation is CASSYGQGNGYTF.

The chain combines TRBV7-9 with TRBJ2-2; D might be TRBD1 (7 bases). The CDR3 runs 16 residues. The germline V gene has CDR1 SEHNR and CDR2 FQNEAQ (reference sequence). V was cut by 4 bases and J by 7 bases, with 19 bases left in between. The CDR3 DNA reads TGTGCCAGCAGCTCACGGGACAGCGGGTTTGGCGGGGAGCTGTTTTTT. Amino acids: CASSSRDSGFGGELFF.

CDR3 bases: TGCGCCAGCAGCTTCGGGACAGGGCGGGGCCCCTACACCTTC. Residues: CASSFGTGRGPYTF. The chain joins TRBV5-1 to TRBJ1-2; 9 bases agree with TRBD1. CDR1 is SGHRS and CDR2 is YFSETQ in the germline V gene. The CDR3 has 14 amino acids. J gave up 10 bases and V 2 bases, and 9 bases lay outside the gene matches.

The chain is built from TRBV9 and TRBJ1-6; a possible D gene is TRBD1 (5 bases). Germline V lookup: CDR1 SGDLS, CDR2 YYNGEE. V shed 1 base and J shed 7 bases, with 18 bases lying between them. This CDR3 comprises 17 residues. The CDR3 coding sequence is TGTGCCAGCAGCGTATCGCGGAGACCTAGGGGAAATTCACCCCTCCACTTT. Its protein is CASSVSRRPRGNSPLHF.

The CDR3 region has the DNA TGTGCCAGCAGCTTACGGAGGGGGCCGGGTGAAAAACTGTTTTTT. Translated: CASSLRRGPGEKLFF. The V call is TRBV7-2, the J call TRBJ1-4, with 7 bases matching TRBD1. This CDR3 comprises 15 residues. V lost 2 bases and J lost 7; bases outside the gene matches: 7. Germline CDR1 is SGHTA and CDR2 is FQGNSA.

The rearrangement joins TRBV19 to TRBJ1-2; D may be TRBD1 (5 bases). CDR3 length: 12 residues. Germline CDR1 reads LNHDA; CDR2 reads SQIVND (reference sequence). Trimming left V 9 bases short and J 3 bases short, with 11 bases between. CDR3 nucleotide sequence: TGTGCCAGCTCCGACAGCGACTATGGCTACACCTTC. Its protein is CASSDSDYGYTF.

V gene TRBV5-8 combines with J gene TRBJ2-1; a possible D gene is TRBD1 (6 bases). CDR1 SGHTS and CDR2 YDEGEE come from the germline V gene. Trimming stripped 2 bases from V and 8 bases from J, with 11 bases between. The CDR3 is 13 residues long. The chain's CDR3 is CASSFYRVHEQFF. The CDR3 DNA follows: TGTGCCAGCAGCTTTTACAGGGTCCATGAGCAGTTCTTC.